These T cell receptor beta chains were read from a single sample in a study of regulatory T cells in long-lasting Graves disease. TCRdb independently ran MiXCR on the multiplex PCR reads; one entry per CDR3 protein. The table has 350,000 to 500,000 distinct CDR3 sequences, roughly a fifth seen once. The input for sequencing was peripheral blood mononuclear cells (PBMCs), taken when the disease was refractory, from a patient treated with antithyroid drugs. The source of these receptors is a female donor with Graves disease. Each CDR3 is given with its conserved first and last residue. The order of the fields is J gene, V gene, CDR3 protein.

J: TRBJ2-3; V: TRBV7-9; CDR3: CASSPSSLDTQYF
J: TRBJ2-4; V: TRBV27; CDR3: CATTSLGQGGGIQYF
J: TRBJ2-5; V: TRBV27; CDR3: CASRTGQTQYF
J: TRBJ2-7; V: TRBV5-5; CDR3: CASSHRLEYEQYF
J: TRBJ2-2; V: TRBV7-7; CDR3: CASSLALLPSGSRYTGELFF
J: TRBJ1-2; V: TRBV7-9; CDR3: CASSPLPPTGSYGYTF
J: TRBJ2-5; V: TRBV20-1; CDR3: CSAPQPGGARGETQYF
J: TRBJ2-1; V: TRBV11-2; CDR3: CASSLESSGRAWDSYNEQFF
J: TRBJ2-7; V: TRBV18; CDR3: CASSQHLDSPEQYF
J: TRBJ1-4; V: TRBV18; CDR3: CASSPGQEKLFF
J: TRBJ2-5; V: TRBV6-1; CDR3: CASNKRGGAQETQYF
J: TRBJ1-6; V: TRBV6-1; CDR3: CASGAPGQGVSPLHF
J: TRBJ2-1; V: TRBV24-1; CDR3: CATSDRTDNEQFF
J: TRBJ2-5; V: TRBV6-5; CDR3: CASSYSPAGRETQYF
J: TRBJ2-5; V: TRBV6-1; CDR3: CASSGILQETQYF
J: TRBJ1-1; V: TRBV5-8; CDR3: CASSYYTEAFF
J: TRBJ1-1; V: TRBV28; CDR3: CASSFPQGPNTEAFF
J: TRBJ1-1; V: TRBV30; CDR3: CACQGPRSTEAFF
J: TRBJ2-5; V: TRBV6-2/TRBV6-3; CDR3: CASSEATEPETQYF
J: TRBJ2-7; V: TRBV5-1; CDR3: CASSLTGGVPYEQYF
J: TRBJ2-7; V: TRBV12-3/TRBV12-4; CDR3: CASSPYPGQGASEQYF
J: TRBJ2-7; V: TRBV28; CDR3: CASDGQRDYEQYF
J: TRBJ2-7; V: TRBV11-2; CDR3: CASSRGAGRYEQYF
J: TRBJ1-3; V: TRBV7-3; CDR3: CASSTTGTGNTIYF
J: TRBJ2-7; V: TRBV7-9; CDR3: CASSPRTSHEQYF
J: TRBJ1-5; V: TRBV6-9; CDR3: CASSSQGPLTYSNQPQHF